This TCR beta chain was captured by sequencing in a study of T cells after somatic rescue of genetic block. CDR3 length: 15 residues. Germline V lookup: CDR1 LNHDA, CDR2 SQIVND (reference sequence). J was trimmed by 3 bases and V by 5 bases; bases with no gene match: 9. Sequenced by immunoSEQ multiplex PCR; TCRdb stores in-frame clones only, minus some. This sample carries tens of thousands of clones, 85% to 95% of them seen once, and the ten largest clones take roughly 3%. The sample taken for sequencing was peripheral blood mononuclear cells (PBMCs). The TCR originated in a man aged 40-50 years. The chain links TRBV19 to TRBJ2-5; 7 bases align to TRBD2. Here the CDR3 reads CASSPRGGAKETQYF. The CDR3 nucleotides are TGTGCCAGTAGTCCCCGGGGAGGGGCAAAAGAGACCCAGTACTTC.